A selection of T cell receptor beta chains follows, all from one sample in a study of T cell repertoires in cytomegalovirus infection. TCRdb ran MiXCR on the reads and lists one entry per CDR3 protein. The sample has roughly 100,000 distinct CDR3 sequences, 16% seen once. Source material: PBMCs. Receptor source: a human donor in good health (CMV status not recorded). Some clones in this sample may be carry-over from other donors' samples. The CDR3 runs from the conserved cysteine through the conserved F or W. The D gene is left open where the match is weak. Clone size appears in some rows only: once, few, many, or a class for an expanded clone.

>many|TRBJ1-1|.|TRBV7-3
CASSSSVRAANTEAFF
TGTGCCAGCAGCTCCTCCGTGAGGGCAGCTAACACTGAAGCTTTCTTT
>many|TRBJ2-5|.|TRBV7-2
CASSVSSQETQYF
TGTGCCAGCAGCGTCTCAAGCCAAGAGACCCAGTACTTC
>many|TRBJ2-5|TRBD1|TRBV7-8
CASSFRDRALGTQYF
TGTGCCAGCAGCTTCCGGGACAGGGCCTTGGGGACCCAGTACTTC
>many|TRBJ1-5|.|TRBV12-3/TRBV12-4
CASRLYNQPQHF
TGTGCCAGCAGATTATACAATCAGCCCCAGCATTTT
>.|TRBJ1-3|.|TRBV2
CASSGGSGNTIYF
TGTGCCAGCAGTGGGGGATCTGGAAACACCATATATTTT
>.|TRBJ1-5|.|TRBV6-1
CASSVSGGVRQPQHF
TGTGCCAGCAGTGTATCGGGAGGTGTGCGGCAGCCCCAGCATTTT
>.|TRBJ1-1|.|TRBV29-1
CSAKRGPEAFF
TGCAGCGCGAAAAGGGGCCCTGAAGCTTTCTTT
>few|TRBJ1-1|.|TRBV20-1
CSAESVAGQNTEAFF
TGCAGTGCTGAATCGGTGGCAGGCCAGAACACTGAAGCTTTCTTT
>.|TRBJ2-7|.|TRBV12-3/TRBV12-4
CASSFFAGTYEQYF
TGTGCCAGCAGTTTTTTCGCGGGGACCTACGAGCAGTACTTC
>many|TRBJ1-1|.|TRBV7-2
CASSLPGDTEAFF
TGTGCCAGCAGCTTACCAGGGGACACTGAAGCTTTCTTT
>many|TRBJ1-2|.|TRBV7-8
CASSSNLGYGYTF
TGTGCCAGCAGCAGTAACTTAGGTTATGGCTACACCTTC
>few|TRBJ1-1|TRBD1|TRBV12-3/TRBV12-4
CASSLSGTARAFF
TGTGCCAGCAGTTTATCCGGGACAGCGCGGGCTTTCTTT
>many|TRBJ2-1|TRBD2|TRBV7-2
CASSENLAVEQFF
TGTGCCAGCAGCGAAAACCTAGCGGTTGAGCAGTTCTTC
>many|TRBJ2-7|.|TRBV6-2/TRBV6-3
CASSFGGGPYEQYF
TGTGCCAGCAGTTTCGGCGGAGGCCCCTACGAGCAGTACTTC
>few|TRBJ2-1|.|TRBV2
CASSEFIDSYNEQFF
TGTGCCAGCAGTGAATTTATCGACTCCTACAATGAGCAGTTCTTC
>many|TRBJ2-7|TRBD1|TRBV6-6
CASTPGTGAGTYEQYF
TGTGCCAGCACCCCCGGGACAGGGGCGGGTACCTACGAGCAGTACTTC
>.|TRBJ2-3|.|TRBV18
CASSPLLARTDTQYF
TGTGCCAGCTCACCCCTCCTCGCCCGCACAGATACGCAGTATTTT
>many|TRBJ1-5|.|TRBV28
CASSLGTSPRGNQPQHF
TGTGCCAGCAGTCTGGGGACAAGCCCACGGGGCAATCAGCCCCAGCATTTT
>many|TRBJ1-5|TRBD1|TRBV7-2
CASSQGTDSQPQHF
TGTGCCAGCAGCCAGGGGACAGATTCTCAGCCCCAGCATTTT
>.|TRBJ1-3|.|TRBV6-1
CASSGGDSGNTIYF
TGTGCCAGCAGTGGCGGGGACTCTGGAAACACCATATATTTT
>many|TRBJ1-6|.|TRBV7-2
CASSLVPVNSPLHF
TGTGCCAGCAGCCTAGTCCCAGTAAATTCACCCCTCCACTTT
>few|TRBJ2-6|.|TRBV12-3/TRBV12-4
CASLGPGANVLTF
TGTGCCAGCCTGGGACCTGGGGCCAACGTCCTGACTTTC
>few|TRBJ1-4|.|TRBV29-1
CSAEGQTTSGGDEKLFF
TGCAGCGCTGAGGGGCAGACTACATCCGGCGGGGATGAAAAACTGTTTTTT
>few|TRBJ1-1|.|TRBV29-1
CSVVVRQNTEAFF
TGCAGCGTTGTCGTACGGCAGAACACTGAAGCTTTCTTT
>few|TRBJ2-1|.|TRBV20-1
CSARTLANNNEQFF
TGCAGTGCTAGGACTCTAGCGAACAACAATGAGCAGTTCTTC
>.|TRBJ1-1|.|TRBV30
CAWSFARSTEAFF
TGTGCCTGGAGTTTCGCAAGGAGCACTGAAGCTTTCTTT
>few|TRBJ2-3|TRBD2|TRBV6-6
CASSATSGGADTQYF
TGTGCCAGCAGTGCGACTAGCGGGGGGGCAGATACGCAGTATTTT
>.|TRBJ2-7|.|TRBV7-2
CASSLAGQGSYEQYF
TGTGCCAGCAGCTTAGCGGGGCAGGGCTCCTACGAGCAGTACTTC
>many|TRBJ1-1|.|TRBV11-2
CASSFTGISEAFF
TGTGCCAGCAGCTTTACAGGTATCTCTGAAGCTTTCTTT
>.|TRBJ1-3|.|TRBV4-1
CASSLSRHLGNTIYF
TGCGCCAGCAGCCTGAGTAGACACCTTGGAAACACCATATATTTT
>few|TRBJ2-7|.|TRBV6-5
CASSYQPGYEQYF
TGTGCCAGCAGTTACCAACCCGGCTACGAGCAGTACTTC
>.|TRBJ2-5|.|TRBV11-1
CASSRSAWDGAGTQYF
TGTGCCAGCAGCCGGTCGGCATGGGACGGGGCGGGGACCCAGTACTTC
>.|TRBJ2-7|.|TRBV19
CASSRSGSYEQYF
TGTGCCAGTAGTAGGTCCGGGTCTTACGAGCAGTACTTC
>few|TRBJ1-2|TRBD1|TRBV7-6
CASSPGQGLAVYSGYTF
TGTGCCAGCAGCCCGGGACAGGGTTTGGCTGTATATAGCGGCTACACCTTC
>few|TRBJ2-5|TRBD2|TRBV27
CASSHRTSGDSGRETQYF
TGTGCCAGCAGTCATCGGACTAGCGGGGACTCCGGGAGGGAGACCCAGTACTTC
>.|TRBJ1-4|.|TRBV6-2/TRBV6-3
CASRKAATNEKLFF
TGTGCCAGCAGAAAAGCAGCAACTAATGAAAAACTGTTTTTT